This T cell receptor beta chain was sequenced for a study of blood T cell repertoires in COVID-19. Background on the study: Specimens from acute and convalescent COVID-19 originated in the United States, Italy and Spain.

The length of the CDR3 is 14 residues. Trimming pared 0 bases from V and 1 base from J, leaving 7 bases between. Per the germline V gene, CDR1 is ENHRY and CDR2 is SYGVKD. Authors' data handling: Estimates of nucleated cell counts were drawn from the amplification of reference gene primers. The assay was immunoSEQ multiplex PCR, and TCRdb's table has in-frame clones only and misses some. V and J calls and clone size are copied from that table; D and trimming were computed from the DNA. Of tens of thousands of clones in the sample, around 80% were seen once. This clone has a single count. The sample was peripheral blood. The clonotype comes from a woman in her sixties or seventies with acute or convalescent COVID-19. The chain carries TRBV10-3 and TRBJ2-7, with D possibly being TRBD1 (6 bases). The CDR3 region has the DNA TGTGCCATCAGTGAGTCCACAGGGTCCTACGAGCAGTACTTC. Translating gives CAISESTGSYEQYF.